The present TCR beta chain was sequenced within a study of T cells in Graves' hyperthyroidism and ophthalmopathy. The V segment lost 6 bases and the J segment 4 bases; nucleotides outside the gene matches: 11. Germline V lookup: CDR1 DFQATT, CDR2 SNEGSKA (reference sequence). The CDR3 contains 16 residues. The sample holds many counts of this clonotype. What was amplified from RNA transcripts were TCR beta CDR3 regions. Using the HTBI primer set, a first-round RT-PCR was run on the TCR CDR3. TCRdb reanalysed the multiplex PCR reads using MiXCR and keeps one entry per CDR3 protein. The data show 300,000 to 400,000 distinct CDR3 sequences, over 20% seen once. Lactation, pregnancy, other autoimmune disease or uncontrolled infection excluded patients. For the diagnoses, clinical symptoms, serum thyroxine and TRAb, thyroid ultrasound and orbital computed tomography were used.

The sample taken for sequencing was blood. This TCR came from a woman in her 50s with Graves' hyperthyroidism. The rearrangement joins TRBV20-1 to TRBJ2-1, with TRBD2 identical over 11 bases. As DNA, the CDR3 is TGCAGTGCCAACCATCCCGGGACTAGCGGTTACAATGAGCAGTTCTTC. Amino acids: CSANHPGTSGYNEQFF.